The clone carrying this TCR beta chain was seen ten or more times. The data originate from a study of blood T cells in healthy people across ages. The germline gives CDR1 MNHNY, CDR2 SVGAGI (reference sequence). The CDR3 spans 15 residues. V was clipped by 6 bases and J by 1 base; unmatched bases: 6. A sample-barcoded 5' primer and a J-beta primer mix were used in a second PCR of about 7 to 11 cycles. TCRdb reprocessed the 5' RACE reads via MiXCR and lists one record per CDR3 protein. The sample lists over 500,000 distinct CDR3 sequences, around 52% seen once, with less than 15% in the top ten. The gene calls are TRBV6-6 and TRBJ2-7, with 10 bases fitting TRBD2. The source material was blood. This TCR came from a woman older than 75 in good health. The CDR3 sequence is CASRSGRGISYEQYF. The CDR3 DNA reads TGTGCCAGCAGGAGCGGGAGGGGCATTTCCTACGAGCAGTACTTC.